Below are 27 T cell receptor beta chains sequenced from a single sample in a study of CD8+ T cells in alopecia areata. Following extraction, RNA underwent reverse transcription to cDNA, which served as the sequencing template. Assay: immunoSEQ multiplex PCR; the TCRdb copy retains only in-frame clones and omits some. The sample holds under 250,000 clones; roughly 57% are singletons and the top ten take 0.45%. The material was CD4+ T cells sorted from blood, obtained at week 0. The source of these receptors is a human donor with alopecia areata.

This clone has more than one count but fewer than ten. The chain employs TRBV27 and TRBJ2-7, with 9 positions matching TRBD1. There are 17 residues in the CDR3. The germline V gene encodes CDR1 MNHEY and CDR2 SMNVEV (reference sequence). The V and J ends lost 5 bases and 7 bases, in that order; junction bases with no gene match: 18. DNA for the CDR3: TGTGCCAGCAGTCCGGGGACAGGGTCCGGGCGTTTTTCAGAGCAGTACTTC. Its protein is CASSPGTGSGRFSEQYF.

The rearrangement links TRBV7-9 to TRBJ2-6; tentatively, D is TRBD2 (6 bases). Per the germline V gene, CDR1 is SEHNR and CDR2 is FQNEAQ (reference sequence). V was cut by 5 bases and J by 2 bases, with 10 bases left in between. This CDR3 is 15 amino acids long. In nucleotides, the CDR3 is TGTGCCAGCAGCCTCAGGGAGGCTGGGGCCAACGTCCTGACTTTC. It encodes CASSLREAGANVLTF.

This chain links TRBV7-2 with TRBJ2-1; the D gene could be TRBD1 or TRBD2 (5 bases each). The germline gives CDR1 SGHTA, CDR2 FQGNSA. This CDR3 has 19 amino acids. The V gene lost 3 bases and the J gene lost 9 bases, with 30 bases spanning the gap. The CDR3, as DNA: TGTGCCAGCAGCTTGATTGGGACCCTCTCCCGTATCACTGTGCGTGAGCAGTTCTTC. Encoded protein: CASSLIGTLSRITVREQFF.

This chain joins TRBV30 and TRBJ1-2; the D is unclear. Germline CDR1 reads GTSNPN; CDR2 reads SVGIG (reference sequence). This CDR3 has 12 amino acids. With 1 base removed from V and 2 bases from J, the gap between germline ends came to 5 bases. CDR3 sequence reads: CAWSGTNYGYTF. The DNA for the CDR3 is TGTGCCTGGAGTGGGACCAACTATGGCTACACCTTC.

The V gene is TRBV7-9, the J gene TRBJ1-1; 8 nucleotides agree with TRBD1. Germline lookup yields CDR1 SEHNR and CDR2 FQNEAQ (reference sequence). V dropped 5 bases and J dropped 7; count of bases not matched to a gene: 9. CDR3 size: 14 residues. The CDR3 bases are TGTGCCAGCAGCCCTACAGGGGGTGTAGGTGAAGCTTTCTTT. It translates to CASSPTGGVGEAFF.

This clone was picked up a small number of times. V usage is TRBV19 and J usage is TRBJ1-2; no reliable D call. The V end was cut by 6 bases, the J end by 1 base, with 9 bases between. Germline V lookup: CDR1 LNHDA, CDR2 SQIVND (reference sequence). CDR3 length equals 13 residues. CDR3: CASRDGNNYGYTF. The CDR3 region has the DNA TGTGCCAGTAGAGACGGAAATAACTATGGCTACACCTTC.

Written as DNA, the CDR3 is TGTGCCAGCAGCCTAGACAGGTTCACCTACAATGAGCAGTTCTTC. This codes for CASSLDRFTYNEQFF. The chain is built from TRBV7-2 and TRBJ2-1; perhaps TRBD1 as D (6 bases). The length of the CDR3 is 15 residues. CDR1 is SGHTA, CDR2 FQGNSA, per germline. Trimming shortened V by 5 bases and J by 2 bases, and 13 bases separated the two germline ends.

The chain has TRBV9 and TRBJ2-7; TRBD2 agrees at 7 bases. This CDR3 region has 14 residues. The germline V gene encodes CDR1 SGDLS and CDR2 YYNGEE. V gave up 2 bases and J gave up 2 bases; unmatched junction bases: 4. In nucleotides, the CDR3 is TGTGCCAGCAGCGTGTCAGCGGGGACCTACGAGCAGTACTTC. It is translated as CASSVSAGTYEQYF.

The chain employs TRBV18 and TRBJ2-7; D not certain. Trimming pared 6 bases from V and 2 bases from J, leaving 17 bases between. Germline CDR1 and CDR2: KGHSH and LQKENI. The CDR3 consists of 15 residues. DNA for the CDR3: TGTGCCAGCTCCTATGGACGCCCTTCAACCTACGAGCAGTACTTC. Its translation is CASSYGRPSTYEQYF. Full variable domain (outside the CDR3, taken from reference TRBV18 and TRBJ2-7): NAGVMQNPRHLVRRRGQEARLRCSPMKGHSHVYWYRQLPEEGLKFMVYLQKENIIDESGMPKERFSAEFPKEGPSILRIQQVVRGDSAAYFCASSYGRPSTYEQYFGPGTRLTVT.

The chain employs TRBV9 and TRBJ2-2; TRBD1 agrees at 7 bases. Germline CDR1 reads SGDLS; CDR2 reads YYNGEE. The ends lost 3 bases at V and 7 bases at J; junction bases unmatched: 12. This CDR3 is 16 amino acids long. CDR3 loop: CASSANRGISVGELFF. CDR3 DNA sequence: TGTGCCAGCAGCGCGAACAGGGGAATCTCAGTCGGGGAGCTGTTTTTT.

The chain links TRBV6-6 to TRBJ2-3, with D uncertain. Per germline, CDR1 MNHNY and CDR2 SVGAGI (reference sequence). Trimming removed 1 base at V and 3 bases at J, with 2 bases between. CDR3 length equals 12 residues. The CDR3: CASSYWTDTQYF. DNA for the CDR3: TGTGCCAGCAGTTACTGGACAGATACGCAGTATTTT.

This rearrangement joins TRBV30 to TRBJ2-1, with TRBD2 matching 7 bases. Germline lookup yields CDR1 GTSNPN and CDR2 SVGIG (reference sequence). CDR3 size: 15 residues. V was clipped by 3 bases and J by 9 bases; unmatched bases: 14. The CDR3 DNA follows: TGTGCCTGGAGGAAAGGACTAGAGTCGTCACGTGAGCAGTTCTTC. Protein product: CAWRKGLESSREQFF.

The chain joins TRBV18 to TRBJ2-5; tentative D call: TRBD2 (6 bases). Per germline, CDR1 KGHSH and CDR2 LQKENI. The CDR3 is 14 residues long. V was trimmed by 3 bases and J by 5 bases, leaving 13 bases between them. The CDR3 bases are TGTGCCAGCTCACCCGGGACTCCCCGGGAGACCCAGTACTTC. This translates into CASSPGTPRETQYF.

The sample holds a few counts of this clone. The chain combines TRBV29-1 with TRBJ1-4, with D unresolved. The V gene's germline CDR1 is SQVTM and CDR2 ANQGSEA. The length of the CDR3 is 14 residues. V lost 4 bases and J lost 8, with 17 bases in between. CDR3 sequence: CSVGPPGKQEKLFF. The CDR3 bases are TGCAGCGTTGGGCCACCCGGGAAGCAAGAAAAACTGTTTTTT.

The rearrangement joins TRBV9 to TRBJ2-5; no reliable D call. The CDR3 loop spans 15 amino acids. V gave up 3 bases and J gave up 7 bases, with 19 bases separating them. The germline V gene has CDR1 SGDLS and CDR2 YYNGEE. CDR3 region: CASSEYASPKGTQYF. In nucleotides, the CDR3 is TGTGCCAGCAGCGAGTATGCCAGCCCCAAGGGGACCCAGTACTTC.

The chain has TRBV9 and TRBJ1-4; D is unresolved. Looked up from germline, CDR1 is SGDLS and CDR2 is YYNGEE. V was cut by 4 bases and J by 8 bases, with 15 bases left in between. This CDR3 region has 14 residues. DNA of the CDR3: TGTGCCAGCAGCCCCCCCGGGCGCGGCGAAAAACTGTTTTTT. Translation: CASSPPGRGEKLFF.

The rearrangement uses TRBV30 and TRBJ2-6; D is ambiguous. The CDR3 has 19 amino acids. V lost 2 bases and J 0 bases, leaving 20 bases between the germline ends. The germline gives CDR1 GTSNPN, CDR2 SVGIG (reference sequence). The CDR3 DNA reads TGTGCCTGGAGTACCGGAACGAATCTACTTATCTCTGGGGCCAACGTCCTGACTTTC. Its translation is CAWSTGTNLLISGANVLTF.

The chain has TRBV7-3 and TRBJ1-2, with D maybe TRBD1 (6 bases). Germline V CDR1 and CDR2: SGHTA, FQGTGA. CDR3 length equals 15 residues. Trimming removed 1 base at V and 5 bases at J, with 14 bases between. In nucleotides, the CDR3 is TGTGCCAGCAGCTTAATTCCAGGGGCGGATTATGGCTACACCTTC. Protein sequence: CASSLIPGADYGYTF.

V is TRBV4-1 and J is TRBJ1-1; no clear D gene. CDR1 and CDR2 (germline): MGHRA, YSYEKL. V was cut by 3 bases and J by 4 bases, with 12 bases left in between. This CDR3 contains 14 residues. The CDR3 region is CASSHPPAGTEAFF. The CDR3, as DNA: TGCGCCAGCAGCCACCCCCCGGCGGGCACTGAAGCTTTCTTT.

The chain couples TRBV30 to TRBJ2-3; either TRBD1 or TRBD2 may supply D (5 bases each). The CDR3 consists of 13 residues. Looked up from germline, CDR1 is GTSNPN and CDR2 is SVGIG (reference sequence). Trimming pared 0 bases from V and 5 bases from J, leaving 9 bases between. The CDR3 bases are TGTGCCTGGAGTGTGGGGGTTAAAGATACGCAGTATTTT. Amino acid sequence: CAWSVGVKDTQYF.

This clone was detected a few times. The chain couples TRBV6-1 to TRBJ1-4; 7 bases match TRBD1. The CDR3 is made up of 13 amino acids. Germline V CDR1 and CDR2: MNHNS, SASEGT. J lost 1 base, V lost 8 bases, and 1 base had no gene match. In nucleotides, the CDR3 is TGTGCCAGCCACAGGGGAACTAATGAAAAACTGTTTTTT. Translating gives CASHRGTNEKLFF.

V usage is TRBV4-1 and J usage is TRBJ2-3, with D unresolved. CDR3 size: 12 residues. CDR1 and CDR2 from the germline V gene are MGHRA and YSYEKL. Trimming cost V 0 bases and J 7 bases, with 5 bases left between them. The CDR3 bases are TGCGCCAGCAGCCAAGAGGGATATACGCAGTATTTT. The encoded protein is CASSQEGYTQYF.

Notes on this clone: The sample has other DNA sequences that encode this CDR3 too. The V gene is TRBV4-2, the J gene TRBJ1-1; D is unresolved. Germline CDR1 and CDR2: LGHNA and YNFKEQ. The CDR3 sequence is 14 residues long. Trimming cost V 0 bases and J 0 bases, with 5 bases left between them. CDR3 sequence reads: CASSQDLLNTEAFF. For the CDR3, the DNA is TGTGCCAGCAGCCAAGATCTTTTGAACACTGAAGCTTTCTTT.

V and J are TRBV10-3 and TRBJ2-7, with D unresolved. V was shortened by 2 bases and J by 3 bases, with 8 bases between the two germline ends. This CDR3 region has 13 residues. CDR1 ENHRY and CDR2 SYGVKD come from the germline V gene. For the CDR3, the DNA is TGTGCCATCAGTGAGAGGCCCGACTACGAGCAGTACTTC. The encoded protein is CAISERPDYEQYF.

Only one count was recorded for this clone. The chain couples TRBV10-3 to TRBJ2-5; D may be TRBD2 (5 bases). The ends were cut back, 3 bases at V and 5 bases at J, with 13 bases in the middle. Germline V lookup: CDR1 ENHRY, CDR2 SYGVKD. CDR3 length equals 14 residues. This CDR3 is CAISDPRLRETQYF. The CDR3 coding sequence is TGTGCCATCAGTGACCCGAGACTACGGGAGACCCAGTACTTC.

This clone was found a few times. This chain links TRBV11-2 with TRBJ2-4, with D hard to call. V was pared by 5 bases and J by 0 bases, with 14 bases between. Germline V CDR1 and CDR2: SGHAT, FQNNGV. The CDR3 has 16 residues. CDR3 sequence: CASSPRGKLAKNIQYF. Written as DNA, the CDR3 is TGTGCCAGCAGCCCCCGTGGGAAACTAGCCAAAAACATTCAGTACTTC. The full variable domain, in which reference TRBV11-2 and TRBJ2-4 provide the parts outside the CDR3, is EAGVAQSPRYKIIEKRQSVAFWCNPISGHATLYWYQQILGQGPKLLIQFQNNGVVDDSQLPKDRFSAERLKGVDSTLKIQPAKLEDSAVYLCASSPRGKLAKNIQYFGAGTRLSVL.

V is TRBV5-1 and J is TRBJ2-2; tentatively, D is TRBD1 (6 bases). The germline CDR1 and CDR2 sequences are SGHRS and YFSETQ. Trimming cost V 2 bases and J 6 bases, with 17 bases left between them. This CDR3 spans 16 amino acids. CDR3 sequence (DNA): TGCGCCAGCAGCTTAATTGTTGTGTCAGGGGCCGGGGAGCTGTTTTTT. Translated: CASSLIVVSGAGELFF.